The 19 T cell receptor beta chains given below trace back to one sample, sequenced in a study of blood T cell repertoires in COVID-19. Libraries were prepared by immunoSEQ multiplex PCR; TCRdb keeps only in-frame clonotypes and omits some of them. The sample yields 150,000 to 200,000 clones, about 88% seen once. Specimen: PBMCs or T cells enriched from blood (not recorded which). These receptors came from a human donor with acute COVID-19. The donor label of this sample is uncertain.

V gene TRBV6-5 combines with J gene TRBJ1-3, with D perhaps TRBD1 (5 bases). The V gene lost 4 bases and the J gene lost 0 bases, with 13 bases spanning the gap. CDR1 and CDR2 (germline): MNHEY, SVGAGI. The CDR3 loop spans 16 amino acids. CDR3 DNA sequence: TGTGCCAGCAGTTCAGGGTTCGCCCCCTCTGGAAACACCATATATTTT. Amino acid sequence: CASSSGFAPSGNTIYF.

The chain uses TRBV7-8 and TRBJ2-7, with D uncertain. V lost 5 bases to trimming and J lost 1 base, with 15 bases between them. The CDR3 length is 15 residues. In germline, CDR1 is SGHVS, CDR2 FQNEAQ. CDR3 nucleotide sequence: TGTGCCAGCAGCGCCCACGGGTCGAGTTCCTACGAGCAGTACTTC. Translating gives CASSAHGSSSYEQYF.

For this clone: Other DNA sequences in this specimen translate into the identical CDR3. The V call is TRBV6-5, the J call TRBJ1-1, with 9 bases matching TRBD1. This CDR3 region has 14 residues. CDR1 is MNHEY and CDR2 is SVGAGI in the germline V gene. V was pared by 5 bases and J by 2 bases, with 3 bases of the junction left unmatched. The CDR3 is CASSRGQGNTEAFF. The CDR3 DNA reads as TGTGCCAGCAGTAGGGGACAGGGAAACACTGAAGCTTTCTTT.

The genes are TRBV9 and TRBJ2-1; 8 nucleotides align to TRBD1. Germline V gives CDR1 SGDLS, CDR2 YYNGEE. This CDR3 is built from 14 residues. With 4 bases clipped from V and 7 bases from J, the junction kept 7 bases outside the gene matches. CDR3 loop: CASSPQTGVNEQFF. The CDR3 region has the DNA TGTGCCAGCAGCCCCCAGACAGGGGTAAATGAGCAGTTCTTC.

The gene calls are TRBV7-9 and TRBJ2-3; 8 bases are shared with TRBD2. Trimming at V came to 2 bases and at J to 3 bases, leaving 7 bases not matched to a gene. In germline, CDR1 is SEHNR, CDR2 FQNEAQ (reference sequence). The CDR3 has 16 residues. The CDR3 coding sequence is TGTGCCAGCAGCTTAATGGGACTAGAAACGACAGATACGCAGTATTTT. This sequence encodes CASSLMGLETTDTQYF.

The chain's CDR3 is CASSATGSNQPQHF. As DNA, the CDR3 is TGTGCCAGCAGTGCAACAGGGAGTAATCAGCCCCAGCATTTT. This chain links TRBV2 with TRBJ1-5; tentative D call: TRBD1 (6 bases). CDR3 length: 14 residues. Trimming took off 4 bases at V and 4 bases at J, with 11 bases between the two ends. Germline CDR1 is SNHLY and CDR2 is FYNNEI.

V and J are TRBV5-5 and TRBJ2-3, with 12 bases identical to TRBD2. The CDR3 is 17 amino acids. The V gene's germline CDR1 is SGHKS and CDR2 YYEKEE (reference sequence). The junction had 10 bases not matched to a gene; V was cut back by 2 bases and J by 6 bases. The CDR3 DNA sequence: TGTGCCAGCAGCTTACTAGCGGGGGGAGTTATACCGGATACGCAGTATTTT. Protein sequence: CASSLLAGGVIPDTQYF.

In DNA, the CDR3 is TGTGCCATCAGCCCCGGCAGAAGCGAACTAGATACGCAGTATTTT. Its protein product is CAISPGRSELDTQYF. This rearrangement joins TRBV10-3 to TRBJ2-3; D not certain. V was pared by 6 bases and J by 5 bases, with 18 bases between. The CDR3 spans 15 residues. Looked up from germline, CDR1 is ENHRY and CDR2 is SYGVKD.

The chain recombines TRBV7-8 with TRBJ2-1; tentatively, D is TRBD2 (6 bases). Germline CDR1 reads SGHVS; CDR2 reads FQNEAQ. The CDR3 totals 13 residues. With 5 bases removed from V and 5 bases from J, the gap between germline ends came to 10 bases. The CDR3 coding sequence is TGTGCCAGCAGCCGCGGACTAAACAATGAGCAGTTCTTC. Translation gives CASSRGLNNEQFF.

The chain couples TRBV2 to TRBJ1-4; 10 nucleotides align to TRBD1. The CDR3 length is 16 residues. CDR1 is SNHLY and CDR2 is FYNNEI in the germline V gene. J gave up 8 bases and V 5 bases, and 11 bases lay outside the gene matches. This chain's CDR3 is CASSSFSDRGREKLFF. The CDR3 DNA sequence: TGTGCCAGCAGTTCTTTTAGCGACAGGGGGCGAGAAAAACTGTTTTTT.

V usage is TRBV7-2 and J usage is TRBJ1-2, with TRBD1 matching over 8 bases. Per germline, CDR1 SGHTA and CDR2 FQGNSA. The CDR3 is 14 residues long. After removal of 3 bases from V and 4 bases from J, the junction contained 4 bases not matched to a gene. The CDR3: CASSFRQGSYGYTF. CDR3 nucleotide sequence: TGTGCCAGCAGCTTTCGACAGGGGTCCTATGGCTACACCTTC.

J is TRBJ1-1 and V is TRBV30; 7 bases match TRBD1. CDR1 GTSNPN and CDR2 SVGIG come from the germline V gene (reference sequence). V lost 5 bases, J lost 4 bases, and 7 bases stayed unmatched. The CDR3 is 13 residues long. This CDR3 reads CAWDKAGGTEAFF. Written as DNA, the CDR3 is TGTGCCTGGGATAAGGCAGGGGGCACTGAAGCTTTCTTT.

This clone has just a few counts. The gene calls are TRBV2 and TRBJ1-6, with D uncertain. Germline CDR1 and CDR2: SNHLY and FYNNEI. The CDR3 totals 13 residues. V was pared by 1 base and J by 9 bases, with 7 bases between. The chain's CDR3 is CASSEGAGSPLHF. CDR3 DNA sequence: TGTGCCAGCAGTGAAGGGGCAGGTTCACCCCTCCACTTT.

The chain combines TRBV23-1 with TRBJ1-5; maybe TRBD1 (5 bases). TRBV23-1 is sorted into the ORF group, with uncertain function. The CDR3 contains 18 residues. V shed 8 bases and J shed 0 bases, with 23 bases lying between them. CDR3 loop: CASQAVKKGADSNQPQHF. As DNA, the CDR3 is TGCGCCAGCCAAGCAGTCAAAAAAGGGGCTGATAGCAATCAGCCCCAGCATTTT.

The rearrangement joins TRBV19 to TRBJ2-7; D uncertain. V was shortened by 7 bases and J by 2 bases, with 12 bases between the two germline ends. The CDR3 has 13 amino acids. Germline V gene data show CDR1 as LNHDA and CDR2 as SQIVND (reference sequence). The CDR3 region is CASTSYPPYEQYF. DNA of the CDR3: TGTGCCAGTACGTCCTACCCCCCCTACGAGCAGTACTTC.

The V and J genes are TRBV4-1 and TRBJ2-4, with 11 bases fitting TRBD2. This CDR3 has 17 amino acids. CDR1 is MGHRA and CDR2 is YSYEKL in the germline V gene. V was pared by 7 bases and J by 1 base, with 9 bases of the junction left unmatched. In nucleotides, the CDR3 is TGCGCCAGCATGGGTCCTAGCGGGGGGCGGGCCAAAAACATTCAGTACTTC. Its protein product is CASMGPSGGRAKNIQYF.

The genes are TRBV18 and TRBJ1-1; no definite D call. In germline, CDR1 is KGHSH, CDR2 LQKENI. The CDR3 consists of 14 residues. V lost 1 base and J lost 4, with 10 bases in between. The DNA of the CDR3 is TGTGCCAGCTCACCACAGTCAGCGGTCACTGAAGCTTTCTTT. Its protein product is CASSPQSAVTEAFF.

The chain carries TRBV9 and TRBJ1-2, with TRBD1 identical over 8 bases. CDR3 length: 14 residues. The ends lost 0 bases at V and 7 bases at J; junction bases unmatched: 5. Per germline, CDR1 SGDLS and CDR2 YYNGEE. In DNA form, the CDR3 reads TGTGCCAGCAGCGTAGGCCAGGGGGCGCTTGGCTACACCTTC. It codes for CASSVGQGALGYTF. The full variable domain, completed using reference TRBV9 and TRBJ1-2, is DSGVTQTPKHLITATGQRVTLRCSPRSGDLSVYWYQQSLDQGLQFLIQYYNGEERAKGNILERFSAQQFPDLHSELNLSSLELGDSALYFCASSVGQGALGYTFGSGTRLTVV.

The CDR3 sequence: CASSLPGQGNNEQFF. The CDR3 DNA sequence: TGCGCCAGCAGTTTACCGGGACAGGGTAACAATGAGCAGTTCTTC. This chain connects TRBV5-1 to TRBJ2-1; TRBD1 agrees at 9 bases. V dropped 5 bases and J dropped 5; count of bases not matched to a gene: 8. The germline CDR1 and CDR2 sequences are SGHRS and YFSETQ. The CDR3 is 15 amino acids.